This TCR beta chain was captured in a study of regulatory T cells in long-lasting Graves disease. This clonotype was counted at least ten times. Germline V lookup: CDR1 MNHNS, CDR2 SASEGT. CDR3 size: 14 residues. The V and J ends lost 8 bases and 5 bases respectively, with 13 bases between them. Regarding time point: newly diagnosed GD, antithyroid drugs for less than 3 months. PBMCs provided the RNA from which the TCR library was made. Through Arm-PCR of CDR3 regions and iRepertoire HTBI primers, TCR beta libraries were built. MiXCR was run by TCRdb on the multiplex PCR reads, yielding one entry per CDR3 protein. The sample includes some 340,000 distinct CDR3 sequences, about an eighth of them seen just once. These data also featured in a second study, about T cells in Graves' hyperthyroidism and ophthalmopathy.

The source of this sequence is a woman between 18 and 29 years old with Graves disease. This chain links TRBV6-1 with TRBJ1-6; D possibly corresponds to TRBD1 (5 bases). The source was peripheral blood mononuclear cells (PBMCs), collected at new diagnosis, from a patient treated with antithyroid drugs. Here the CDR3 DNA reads TGTGCCAGCTGGATAGGGACCAATAATTCACCCCTCCACTTT. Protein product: CASWIGTNNSPLHF.